This T cell receptor (beta chain) derives from a study of graft-versus-host responses after intestinal transplantation. Generated by immunoSEQ multiplex PCR, the TCRdb table keeps only in-frame clones and is missing some. The table includes approximately 77,000 clones, about nine tenths detected once. This clone showed up just once. Its antigen is undetermined. Study-wide points: Detected in recipient marrow were GvH clones, some of which were first observed in ileum or blood.

The source is a human patient who received an intestinal transplant, so some T cells may come from the graft donor. This specimen consisted of PBMCs, obtained 98 days after intestinal transplantation.

CDR3 sequence reads: CASSYSRQTYEQYF. In DNA form, the CDR3 reads TGTGCCAGCAGTTACTCTCGACAGACCTACGAGCAGTACTTC. V usage is TRBV6-6 and J usage is TRBJ2-7; TRBD1 might be the D (5 bases). The ends were cut back, 0 bases at V and 2 bases at J, with 8 bases in the middle. There are 14 residues in the CDR3. Germline assignment: CDR1 MNHNY and CDR2 SVGAGI (reference sequence).